Listed below are T cell receptor beta chains from one sample, sequenced in a study of shared clonotypes between healthy human individuals. Data came from immunoSEQ multiplex PCR; TCRdb stores just in-frame clones and leaves some out. The table includes some 200,000 clones, 66% detected once. Sequenced input: memory CD4+ T cells sorted from blood. Receptor source: a man aged 30 to 39 in good health. Both conserved end residues are part of each CDR3. A D gene is named only where the DNA matches it firmly. Where a row states a size, it is once, few, many or the class of an expanded clone; other rows omit it.

>TRBV2|.|.|TRBJ1-1
TGTGCCAGCAGGGAAAGAGAGAACACTGAAGCTTTCTTT
CASRERENTEAFF
>TRBV27|.|TRBD2|TRBJ2-2
TGTGCCAGCAGAAAAGACGTGGGACTAGCCGGGGAGCTGTTTTTT
CASRKDVGLAGELFF
>TRBV4-3|.|TRBD2|TRBJ2-4
TGCGCCAGCAGCCAAGATGCTAGCGGGAGAAACATTCAGTACTTC
CASSQDASGRNIQYF
>TRBV11-2|.|.|TRBJ2-3
TGTGCCAGCAGCAAACTAGGGGTGGGGGCTAGGACAGATACGCAGTATTTT
CASSKLGVGARTDTQYF
>TRBV6-1|.|TRBD2|TRBJ2-2
TGTGCCAGCCGCCCCCTCGGGGGGAGCGGGGAGCTGTTTTTT
CASRPLGGSGELFF
>TRBV28|few|.|TRBJ2-1
TGTGCCAGCAGCGTAGGGGGAAACAATGAGCAGTTCTTC
CASSVGGNNEQFF
>TRBV7-9|.|TRBD2|TRBJ2-3
TGTGCCAGCAGGGGGACTAGGGGCACAGATACGCAGTATTTT
CASRGTRGTDTQYF
>TRBV5-1|.|.|TRBJ2-2
TGCGCCAGCAGTCGGGAACAGCTGAACACCGGGGAGCTGTTTTTT
CASSREQLNTGELFF
>TRBV5-6|.|.|TRBJ1-2
TGTGCCAGCAACAATCCCAGGGACCCGTCTTTTTTC
CASNNPRDPSFF
>TRBV4-1|.|.|TRBJ1-4
TGCGCCAGCAGCCAAGAGGGGGGTGAAAAACTGTTTTTT
CASSQEGGEKLFF
>TRBV9|.|TRBD1|TRBJ2-2
TGTGCCAGCAGCGGACAGGGTTACACCGGGGAGCTGTTTTTT
CASSGQGYTGELFF
>TRBV11-2|few|.|TRBJ2-3
TGTGCCAGCAGCTATTCGGATACGCAGTATTTT
CASSYSDTQYF
>TRBV28|.|TRBD2|TRBJ2-7
TGTGCCAGCAGCCTAGCGGGAGGAATCTACGAGCAGTACTTC
CASSLAGGIYEQYF
>TRBV25-1|few|TRBD1|TRBJ1-2
TGTGCCAGCAGTGAATCTGGGGACAGATTATTTCCGCTTGGCTACACCTTC
CASSESGDRLFPLGYTF
>TRBV4-3|few|.|TRBJ2-3
TGCGCCAGCAGCCAAGGAGGGGGGTACACAGATACGCAGTATTTT
CASSQGGGYTDTQYF
>TRBV18|few|.|TRBJ2-6
TGTGCCAGCTCACCAATCGGGGACTCCCTAGGGGCCAACGTCCTGACTTTC
CASSPIGDSLGANVLTF
>TRBV11-2|.|.|TRBJ2-7
TGTGCCAGCAGCTTAGGGCCCGAAACCTACGAGCAGTACTTC
CASSLGPETYEQYF
>TRBV9|.|TRBD1|TRBJ1-1
TGTGCCAGCAGCGTAGGGGCAGGGGGTATGAACACTGAAGCTTTCTTT
CASSVGAGGMNTEAFF
>TRBV5-1|.|.|TRBJ2-7
TGCGCCAGCAGCTTGGAACTTATTAGCTCCTACGAGCAGTACTTC
CASSLELISSYEQYF
>TRBV11-2|.|TRBD2|TRBJ2-1
TGTGCCAGCAGCTTAAGACCTAGCGGGAGCTCCTACAATGAGCAGTTCTTC
CASSLRPSGSSYNEQFF
>TRBV7-2|.|.|TRBJ1-2
TGTGCCAGCAGCTCTTCAGGGTTTGGCTACACCTTC
CASSSSGFGYTF
>TRBV19|.|TRBD1|TRBJ2-3
TGTGCCAGTAATAAAGACAGGGGAGGAGATACGCAGTATTTT
CASNKDRGGDTQYF
>TRBV11-3|.|.|TRBJ2-3
TGTGCCAGCAGCTTAGATCGCGGCACAGATACGCAGTATTTT
CASSLDRGTDTQYF
>TRBV11-2|once|.|TRBJ1-3
TGTGCCAGCAGCTTAGGGTTTCTGGGGCCAACTGGAAACACCATATATTTT
CASSLGFLGPTGNTIYF
>TRBV7-6|.|.|TRBJ2-3
TGTGCCAGCAGTCGATTAGCGGATACTAGCACAGATACGCAGTATTTT
CASSRLADTSTDTQYF
>TRBV4-1|.|.|TRBJ2-7
TGCGCCAGCAGCCAAGAGGGATTAGGGAGCCAGTACTTC
CASSQEGLGSQYF
>TRBV19|many|.|TRBJ2-7
TGTGCCAGTAGTATAGATTCGCGGTACGAGCAGTACTTC
CASSIDSRYEQYF
>TRBV7-3|.|.|TRBJ1-1
TGTGCCAGCAGCTTGTCCCCCAGGCTTGATGCTTTCTTT
CASSLSPRLDAFF
>TRBV7-9|.|TRBD1|TRBJ2-7
TGTGCCAGCAGCTTAGCCGACAGGGGCTCCTACGAGCAGTACTTC
CASSLADRGSYEQYF
>TRBV9|.|.|TRBJ1-1
TGTGCCAGCAGCGTCGGTAGCCTTGGGAACACTGAAGCTTTCTTT
CASSVGSLGNTEAFF
>TRBV13|.|.|TRBJ1-5
TGTGCCAGCAGCTTAGGTGGAGGGCGAAGCAATCAGCCCCAGCATTTT
CASSLGGGRSNQPQHF
>TRBV10-1|few|TRBD1|TRBJ1-5
TGCGCCAGCAGTCCCCGGGACAGGACCAATCAGCCCCAGCATTTT
CASSPRDRTNQPQHF
>TRBV5-5|.|.|TRBJ2-5
TGTGCCAGCAGCTTGTTGAGCCAAGAGACCCAGTACTTC
CASSLLSQETQYF
>TRBV5-4|.|.|TRBJ1-5
TGTGCCAGCAGCTTGGAGTCGACAATCGAGAGCAATCAGCCCCAGCATTTT
CASSLESTIESNQPQHF
>TRBV10-3|few|.|TRBJ1-5
TGTGCCATCAGTGACCCAACCCTGGATCAGCCCCAGCATTTT
CAISDPTLDQPQHF
>TRBV11-3|.|.|TRBJ2-3
TGTGCCAGCAGCTTAGGAGGGAATACGCAGTATTTT
CASSLGGNTQYF
>TRBV14|.|TRBD2|TRBJ2-1
TGTGCCAGCAGTAACGGACTAGCGGCTTACAATGAGCAGTTCTTC
CASSNGLAAYNEQFF
>TRBV5-1|few|TRBD2|TRBJ2-1
TGCGCCAGCAGCTTCCTAGGACTAGCGGGGACGATTTACAATGAGCAGTTCTTC
CASSFLGLAGTIYNEQFF
>TRBV5-4|once|.|TRBJ2-3
TGTGCCAGCAGCTTGTGGGGCCTAGATACGCAGTATTTT
CASSLWGLDTQYF
>TRBV28|.|.|TRBJ1-1
TGTGCCAGCAGTTCGACCCCGACAGGCTCTGAAGCTTTCTTT
CASSSTPTGSEAFF
>TRBV12-5|.|.|TRBJ2-1
TGTGCTAGCCCTTTAGTCCCCGGTAATGAGCAGTTCTTC
CASPLVPGNEQFF
>TRBV10-3|.|.|TRBJ1-2
TGTGCCATCAGAGAACAATTCTCCCCCTTTAACTATGGCTACACCTTC
CAIREQFSPFNYGYTF
>TRBV18|once|TRBD2|TRBJ2-7
TGTGCCAGCTCACCCTTCTTCGGGAGGGGAGCCTCCTACGAGCAGTACTTC
CASSPFFGRGASYEQYF
>TRBV28|.|.|TRBJ1-2
TGTGCCAGCAGTTCCTCGGGGAACTACTATGGCTACACCTTC
CASSSSGNYYGYTF
>TRBV6-6|few|.|TRBJ2-2
TGTGCCAGCAGTTATGACAAGAACACCGGGGAGCTGTTTTTT
CASSYDKNTGELFF
>TRBV1|many|.|TRBJ2-3
TGCACCAGCAGCAAACTAGAAGATACGCAGTATTTT
CTSSKLEDTQYF
>TRBV28|.|TRBD2|TRBJ2-3
TGTGCCAGCAGTTTCGGGACTAGCGGGAGTGATACGCAGTATTTT
CASSFGTSGSDTQYF
>TRBV19|.|.|TRBJ1-1
TGTGCCAGTAGTATAGGCAGGGTCGGGACTGAAGCTTTCTTT
CASSIGRVGTEAFF